The 8 T cell receptor beta chains below all came from one sample that was sequenced in a study of OX40 agonist ivuxolimab in advanced cancers. Assay used: immunoSEQ multiplex PCR; TCRdb lists only in-frame clones, some missing. The sample holds roughly 100,000 clones; around 85% are singletons and the top ten take approximately 4.2%. Material: CD4+ or CD8+ T cells sorted from blood, obtained in a trial of the OX40 agonist ivuxolimab. These TCRs come from an adult with an advanced solid tumor such as melanoma, head and neck, liver or kidney cancer.

The rearrangement joins TRBV13 to TRBJ2-1; TRBD2 matches at 14 bases. The junction had 7 bases not matched to a gene; V was cut back by 5 bases and J by 1 base. From germline, CDR1 is PRHDT and CDR2 FYEKMQ (reference sequence). The CDR3 consists of 18 residues. CDR3 amino acids: CASSQGLAGAGSYNEQFF. As DNA, the CDR3 is TGTGCCAGCAGCCAGGGACTAGCGGGAGCAGGGTCCTACAATGAGCAGTTCTTC.

J is TRBJ2-7 and V is TRBV28; 9 bases are shared with TRBD2. This CDR3 region has 14 residues. Germline V gives CDR1 MDHEN, CDR2 SYDVKM. The V and J ends lost 5 bases and 2 bases, in that order; junction bases with no gene match: 4. CDR3 protein: CASSGLAQTYEQYF. Written as DNA, the CDR3 is TGTGCCAGCAGTGGACTAGCGCAAACCTACGAGCAGTACTTC.

The chain joins TRBV28 to TRBJ2-1; 9 bases fit TRBD2. Germline CDR1 is MDHEN and CDR2 is SYDVKM. V dropped 5 bases and J dropped 2; count of bases not matched to a gene: 4. The CDR3 is made up of 15 amino acids. CDR3 sequence reads: CASSPRTSAYNEQFF. The CDR3 nucleotides read TGTGCCAGCAGTCCACGGACTAGCGCCTACAATGAGCAGTTCTTC.

This chain links TRBV2 with TRBJ1-2, with D uncertain. The CDR3 covers 11 residues. Germline V gene sequence: CDR1 SNHLY, CDR2 FYNNEI. V shed 1 base and J shed 8 bases, with 5 bases lying between them. Written as DNA, the CDR3 is TGTGCCAGCAGTGAAGAATTCGGCTACACCTTC. Amino acid sequence: CASSEEFGYTF.

This chain uses TRBV7-3 with TRBJ2-3; 10 bases line up with TRBD2. Trimming cost V 2 bases and J 2 bases; bases outside gene matches: 7. From germline, CDR1 is SGHTA and CDR2 FQGTGA. This CDR3 has 17 residues. CDR3 DNA: TGTGCCAGCAGCTTAGGGGCTAGCGGGAGTTCCACAGATACGCAGTATTTT. Its protein product is CASSLGASGSSTDTQYF.

This chain uses TRBV5-1 with TRBJ2-2; D may be TRBD2 (5 bases). Trimming removed 0 bases from V and 5 bases from J, with 8 bases in between. This CDR3 has 14 residues. In germline, CDR1 is SGHRS, CDR2 YFSETQ. The CDR3 DNA follows: TGCGCCAGCAGCTTGGATCGACTAACCGGGGAGCTGTTTTTT. This codes for CASSLDRLTGELFF.

The rearrangement links TRBV10-3 to TRBJ2-5, with a tentative D call TRBD2 (6 bases). The CDR3 covers 12 residues. The germline CDR1 and CDR2 sequences are ENHRY and SYGVKD. V was cut by 3 bases and J by 5 bases, with 7 bases left in between. DNA for the CDR3: TGTGCCATCAGTGATGGAGGGGAGACCCAGTACTTC. Translating it yields CAISDGGETQYF.

This clone was counted between two and nine times. The CDR3 loop is CASSLDGGRVSYEQYF. DNA for the CDR3: TGTGCCAGCAGCTTGGATGGCGGGAGGGTTTCCTACGAGCAGTACTTC. This chain links TRBV5-4 with TRBJ2-7; 9 bases match TRBD2. CDR3 length: 16 residues. Germline trimming cut 0 bases from V and 1 base from J; bases unmatched to any gene: 5. CDR1 is SGHNT, CDR2 YYREEE, per germline (reference sequence).